This T cell receptor (beta chain) was retrieved from a study of shared clonotypes between healthy human individuals. Turning to this clone: Its antigen is not known.

Germline CDR1 and CDR2: SNHLY and FYNNEI. Trimming left V 7 bases short and J 7 bases short, with 10 bases between. This CDR3 spans 11 amino acids. Each replicate PCR on the sorted subsets used about 0.2 ug DNA (roughly 30,000 T cell genomes). Some clones are missing from TCRdb's copy, which holds only in-frame ones; the method was immunoSEQ multiplex PCR. The sample records around 2,000,000 clones, around 93% being singletons. Findings and caveats of the study: Among non-shared clonotypes, generation probabilities were lower than among those shared by all four donors.

Naive CD8 cells were CD45RO-negative, positively selected for CCR7, excluding terminally differentiated effector memory CD45RA+ cells. The specimen sequenced was naive CD8+ T cells from PBMCs. The chain uses TRBV2 and TRBJ1-2, with D unresolved. The sequence was obtained from a man between 18 and 29 years old in good health. Some clones in this sample may be carry-over from other donors' samples. As DNA, the CDR3 is TGTGCCAGCATTGACTCGGTTGGCTACACCTTC. Translated, it gives CASIDSVGYTF.